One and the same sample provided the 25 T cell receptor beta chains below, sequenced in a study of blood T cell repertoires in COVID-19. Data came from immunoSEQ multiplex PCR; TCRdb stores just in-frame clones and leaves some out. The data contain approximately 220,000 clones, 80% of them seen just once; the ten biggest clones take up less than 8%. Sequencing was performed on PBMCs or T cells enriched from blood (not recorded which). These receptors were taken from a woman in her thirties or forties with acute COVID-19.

The CDR3 DNA reads TGTGCCAGCAGTGACGACAGGGACAATTCACCCCTCCACTTT. Protein sequence: CASSDDRDNSPLHF. The chain has TRBV6-1 and TRBJ1-6, with TRBD1 matching over 7 bases. Germline V gives CDR1 MNHNS, CDR2 SASEGT. V lost 3 bases, J lost 7 bases, and 3 bases stayed unmatched. CDR3 length: 14 residues.

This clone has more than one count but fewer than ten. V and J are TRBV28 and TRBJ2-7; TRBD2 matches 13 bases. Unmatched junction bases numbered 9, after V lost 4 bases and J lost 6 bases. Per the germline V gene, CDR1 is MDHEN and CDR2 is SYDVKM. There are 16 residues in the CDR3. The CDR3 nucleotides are TGTGCCAGCAGTTCGATAGGGACTAGCGGGGAAGGCGAGCAGTACTTC. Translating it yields CASSSIGTSGEGEQYF.

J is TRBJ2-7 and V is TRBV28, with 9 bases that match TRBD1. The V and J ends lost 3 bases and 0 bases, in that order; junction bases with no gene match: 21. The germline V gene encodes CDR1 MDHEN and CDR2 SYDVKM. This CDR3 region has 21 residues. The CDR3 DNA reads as TGTGCCAGCAGTTTTGTTTGGGGGGACAGGGTGAAACGGGACACCTCCTACGAGCAGTACTTC. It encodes CASSFVWGDRVKRDTSYEQYF.

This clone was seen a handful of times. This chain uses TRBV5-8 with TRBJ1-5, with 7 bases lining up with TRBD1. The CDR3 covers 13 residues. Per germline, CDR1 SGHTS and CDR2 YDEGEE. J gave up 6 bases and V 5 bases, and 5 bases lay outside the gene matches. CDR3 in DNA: TGTGCCAGCAGGCGGACAGGAACTCAGCCCCAGCATTTT. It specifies CASRRTGTQPQHF.

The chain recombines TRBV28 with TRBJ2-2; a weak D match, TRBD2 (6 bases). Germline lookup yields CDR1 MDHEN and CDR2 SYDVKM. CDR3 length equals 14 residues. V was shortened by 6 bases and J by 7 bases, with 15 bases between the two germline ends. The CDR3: CASSPPSAGGELFF. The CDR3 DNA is TGTGCCAGCAGCCCACCTAGCGCTGGCGGGGAGCTGTTTTTT.

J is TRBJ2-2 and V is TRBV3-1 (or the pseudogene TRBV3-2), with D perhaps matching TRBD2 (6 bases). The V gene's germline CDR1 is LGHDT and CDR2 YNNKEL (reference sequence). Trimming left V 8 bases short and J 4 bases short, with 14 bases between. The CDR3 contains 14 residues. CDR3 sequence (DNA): TGTGCCAGCCGCCGGAGTAGCGGCACCGGGGAGCTGTTTTTT. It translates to CASRRSSGTGELFF.

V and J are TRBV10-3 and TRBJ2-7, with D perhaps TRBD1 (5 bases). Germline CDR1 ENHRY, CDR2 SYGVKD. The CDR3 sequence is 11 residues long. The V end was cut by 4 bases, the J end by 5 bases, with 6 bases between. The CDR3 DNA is TGTGCCATCAGTGCAGGGCACGAGCAGTACTTC. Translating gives CAISAGHEQYF.

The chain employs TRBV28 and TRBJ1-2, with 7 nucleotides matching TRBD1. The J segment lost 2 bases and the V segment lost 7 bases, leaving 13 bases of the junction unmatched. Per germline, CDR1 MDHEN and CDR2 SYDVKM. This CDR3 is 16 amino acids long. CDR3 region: CASNPDRTDVNYGYTF. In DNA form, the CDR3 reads TGTGCCAGCAACCCGGACAGGACCGATGTCAACTATGGCTACACCTTC.

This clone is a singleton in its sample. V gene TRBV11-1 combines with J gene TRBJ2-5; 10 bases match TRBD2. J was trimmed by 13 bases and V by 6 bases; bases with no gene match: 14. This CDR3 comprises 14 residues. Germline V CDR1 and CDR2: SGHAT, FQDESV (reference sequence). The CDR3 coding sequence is TGTGCCAGCAGGACCGCTAGCGGGGGCGGGAGGGCGTACTTC. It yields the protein CASRTASGGGRAYF.

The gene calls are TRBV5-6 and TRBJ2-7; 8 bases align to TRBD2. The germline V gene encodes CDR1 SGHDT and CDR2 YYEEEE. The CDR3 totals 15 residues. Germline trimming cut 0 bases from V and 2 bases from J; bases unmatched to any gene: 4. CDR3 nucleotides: TGTGCCAGCAGCTTGGGTCCGGGACTAGCCTACGAGCAGTACTTC. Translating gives CASSLGPGLAYEQYF. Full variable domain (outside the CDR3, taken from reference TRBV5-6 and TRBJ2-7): DAGVTQSPTHLIKTRGQQVTLRCSPKSGHDTVSWYQQALGQGPQFIFQYYEEEERQRGNFPDRFSGHQFPNYSSELNVNALLLGDSALYLCASSLGPGLAYEQYFGPGTRLTVT.

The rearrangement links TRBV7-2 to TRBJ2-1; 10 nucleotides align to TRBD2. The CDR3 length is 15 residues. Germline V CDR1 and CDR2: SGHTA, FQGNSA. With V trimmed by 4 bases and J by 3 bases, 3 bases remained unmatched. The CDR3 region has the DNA TGTGCCAGCAGCTCCCTAGCGGGGGTCTACAATGAGCAGTTCTTC. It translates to CASSSLAGVYNEQFF.

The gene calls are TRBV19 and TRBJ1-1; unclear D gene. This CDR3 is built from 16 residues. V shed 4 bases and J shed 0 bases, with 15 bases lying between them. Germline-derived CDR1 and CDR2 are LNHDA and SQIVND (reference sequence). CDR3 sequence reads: CASSNPRRALNTEAFF. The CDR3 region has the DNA TGTGCCAGTAGTAACCCACGGAGAGCCCTGAACACTGAAGCTTTCTTT.

CDR3 residues: CASSLPSTDTQYF. In DNA, the CDR3 is TGTGCCAGCAGCCTCCCTAGCACAGATACGCAGTATTTT. The chain employs TRBV7-2 and TRBJ2-3; D uncertain. Germline CDR1 and CDR2: SGHTA and FQGNSA. This CDR3 has 13 residues. Trimming left V 5 bases short and J 0 bases short, with 6 bases between.

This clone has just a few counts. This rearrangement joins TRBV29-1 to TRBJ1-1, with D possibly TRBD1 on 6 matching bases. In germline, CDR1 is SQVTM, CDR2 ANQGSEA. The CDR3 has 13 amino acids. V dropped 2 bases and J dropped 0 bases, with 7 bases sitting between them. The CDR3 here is CSVETGMNTEAFF. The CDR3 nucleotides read TGCAGCGTTGAAACAGGGATGAACACTGAAGCTTTCTTT.

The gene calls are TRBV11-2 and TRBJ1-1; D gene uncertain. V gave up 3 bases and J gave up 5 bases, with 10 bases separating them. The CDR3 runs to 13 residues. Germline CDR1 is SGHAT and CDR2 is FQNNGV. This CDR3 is CASSFLVETEAFF. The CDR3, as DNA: TGTGCCAGCAGCTTTTTAGTAGAGACTGAAGCTTTCTTT.

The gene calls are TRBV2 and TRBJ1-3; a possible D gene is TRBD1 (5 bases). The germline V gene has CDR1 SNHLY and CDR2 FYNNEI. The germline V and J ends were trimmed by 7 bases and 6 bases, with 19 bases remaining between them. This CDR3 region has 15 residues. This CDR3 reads CASTPGQGSANTIYF. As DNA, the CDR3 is TGTGCCAGCACACCCGGGCAGGGAAGCGCAAACACCATATATTTT.

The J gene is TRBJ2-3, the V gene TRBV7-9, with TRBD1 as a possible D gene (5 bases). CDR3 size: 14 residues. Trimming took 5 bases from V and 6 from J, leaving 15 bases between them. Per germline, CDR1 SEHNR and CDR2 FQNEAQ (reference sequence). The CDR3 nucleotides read TGTGCCAGCAGCCTAACACAGGCTAGGGATACGCAGTATTTT. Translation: CASSLTQARDTQYF.

CDR3 nucleotide sequence: TGTGCCAGCAGCTTAGTTTCAGGACAGGGCAACTATGGCTACACCTTC. It specifies CASSLVSGQGNYGYTF. The chain is built from TRBV11-2 and TRBJ1-2; 8 nucleotides match TRBD1. CDR3 size: 16 residues. In germline, CDR1 is SGHAT, CDR2 FQNNGV. V gave up 1 base and J gave up 2 bases; unmatched junction bases: 6.

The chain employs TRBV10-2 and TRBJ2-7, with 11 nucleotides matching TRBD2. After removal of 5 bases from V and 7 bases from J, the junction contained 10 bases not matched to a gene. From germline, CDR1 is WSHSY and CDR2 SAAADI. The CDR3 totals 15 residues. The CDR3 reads CASSSGASGGKEQYF. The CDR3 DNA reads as TGCGCCAGCAGTTCTGGGGCTAGCGGGGGGAAGGAGCAGTACTTC.

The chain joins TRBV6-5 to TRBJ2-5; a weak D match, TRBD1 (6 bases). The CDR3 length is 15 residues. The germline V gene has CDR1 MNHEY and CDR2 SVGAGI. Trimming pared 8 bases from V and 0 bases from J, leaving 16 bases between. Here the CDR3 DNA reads TGTGCCAGCGGGCAGACCGGGACAAACCAAGAGACCCAGTACTTC. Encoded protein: CASGQTGTNQETQYF.

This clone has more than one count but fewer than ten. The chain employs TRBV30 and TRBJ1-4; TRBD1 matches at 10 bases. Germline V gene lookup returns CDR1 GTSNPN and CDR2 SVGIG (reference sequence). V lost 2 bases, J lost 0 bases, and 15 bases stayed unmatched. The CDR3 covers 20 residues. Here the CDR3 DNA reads TGTGCCTGGAGTACACCTCCCCGGGACAGGGGCCTGGCAACTAATGAAAAACTGTTTTTT. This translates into CAWSTPPRDRGLATNEKLFF.

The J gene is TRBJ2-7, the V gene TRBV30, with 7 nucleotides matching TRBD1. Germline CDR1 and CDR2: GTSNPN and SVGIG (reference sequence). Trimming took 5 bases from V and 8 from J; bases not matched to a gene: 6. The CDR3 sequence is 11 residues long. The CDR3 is CAWETGSKQYF. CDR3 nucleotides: TGTGCCTGGGAGACAGGGAGCAAGCAGTACTTC.

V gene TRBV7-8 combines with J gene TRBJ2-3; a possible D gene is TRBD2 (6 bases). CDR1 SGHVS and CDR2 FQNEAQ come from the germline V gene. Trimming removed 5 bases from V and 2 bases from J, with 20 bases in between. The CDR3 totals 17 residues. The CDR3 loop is CASSPVGSREATDTQYF. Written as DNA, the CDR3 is TGTGCCAGCAGCCCCGTTGGATCGCGGGAAGCCACAGATACGCAGTATTTT.

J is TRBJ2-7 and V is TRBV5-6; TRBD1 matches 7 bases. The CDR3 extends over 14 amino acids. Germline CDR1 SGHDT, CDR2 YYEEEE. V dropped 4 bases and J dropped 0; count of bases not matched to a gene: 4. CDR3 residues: CASSRTGSSYEQYF. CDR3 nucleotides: TGTGCCAGCAGCCGGACAGGTAGCTCCTACGAGCAGTACTTC.

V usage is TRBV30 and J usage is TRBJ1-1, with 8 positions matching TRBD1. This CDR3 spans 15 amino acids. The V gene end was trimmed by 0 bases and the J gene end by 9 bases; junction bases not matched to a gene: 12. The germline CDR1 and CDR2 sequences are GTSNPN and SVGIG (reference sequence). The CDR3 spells CAWSVELTGEHKAFF. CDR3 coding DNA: TGTGCCTGGAGTGTCGAATTGACAGGGGAACACAAAGCTTTCTTT.